This passage covers 17 T cell receptor beta chains from one sample sequenced in a study of T cells after yellow fever vaccination. TCRdb reprocessed the 5' RACE reads with MiXCR, giving one entry per CDR3 protein. The table includes more than 95,000 distinct CDR3 sequences, 7.4% detected once. Sequenced material: CD4+ T cells sorted from PBMCs, taken around 10 days after the first yellow fever vaccination. The receptors stem from a man aged 18 to 30 who received the YFV17D yellow fever vaccine.

This clonotype was seen at least ten times. V gene TRBV12-3 or TRBV12-4 combines with J gene TRBJ1-3; D remains unclear. The CDR3 contains 13 residues. Deletions cut 2 bases from V and 0 bases from J, with 2 bases between. The DNA of the CDR3 is TGTGCCAGCAGTTTAAGCTCTGGAAACACCATATATTTT. Its translation is CASSLSSGNTIYF.

This clonotype was picked up many times. The chain is built from TRBV5-1 and TRBJ1-3; D is ambiguous. Germline CDR1 and CDR2: SGHRS and YFSETQ. The CDR3 spans 12 residues. Trimming shortened V by 0 bases and J by 6 bases, and 4 bases separated the two germline ends. Here the CDR3 DNA reads TGCGCCAGCAGCTTGGGCGAAAACACCATATATTTT. Encoded protein: CASSLGENTIYF.

This clonotype occurred many times. The rearrangement joins TRBV5-1 to TRBJ1-4; D is undetermined. Germline V lookup: CDR1 SGHRS, CDR2 YFSETQ. V lost 0 bases and J lost 0, with 12 bases in between. The CDR3 length is 17 residues. The CDR3 loop is CASSLGRIPPTNEKLFF. CDR3 nucleotide sequence: TGCGCCAGCAGCTTGGGACGGATTCCTCCAACTAATGAAAAACTGTTTTTT.

As to this clonotype: This may come from a read error, since a much larger clone is one base off. The gene calls are TRBV28 and TRBJ1-4; possibly TRBD1 for D (5 bases). Deletions cut 5 bases from V and 10 bases from J, with 20 bases between. The germline V gene has CDR1 MDHEN and CDR2 SYDVKM. The CDR3 loop spans 15 amino acids. DNA for the CDR3: TGTGCCAGCAGTCCGATCCCGGGGGGGTACCTAAAACTGTTTTTT. This sequence encodes CASSPIPGGYLKLFF.

This clonotype was observed many times. V is TRBV19 and J is TRBJ1-6; 7 nucleotides agree with TRBD1. The germline V gene encodes CDR1 LNHDA and CDR2 SQIVND (reference sequence). The J segment lost 10 bases and the V segment lost 3 bases, leaving 6 bases of the junction unmatched. This CDR3 contains 14 residues. The DNA for the CDR3 is TGTGCCAGTAGTATCACAGGGGAAAGGTCACCCCTCCACTTT. Translation: CASSITGERSPLHF.

This clonotype was counted many times. This chain uses TRBV6-1 with TRBJ1-6; 7 bases line up with TRBD1. The CDR3 has 16 residues. The germline gives CDR1 MNHNS, CDR2 SASEGT. With V trimmed by 4 bases and J by 6 bases, 9 bases remained unmatched. CDR3 residues: CASSAQATGINSPLHF. The CDR3, as DNA: TGTGCCAGCAGTGCCCAGGCGACAGGGATTAATTCACCCCTCCACTTT.

This clonotype was detected only a few times. The genes are TRBV7-2 and TRBJ2-7, with TRBD1 matching over 8 bases. Germline V gene sequence: CDR1 SGHTA, CDR2 FQGNSA. The length of the CDR3 is 15 residues. J was trimmed by 4 bases and V by 5 bases; bases with no gene match: 10. CDR3 protein: CASSTPDRAYYEQYF. In DNA form, the CDR3 reads TGTGCCAGCAGCACCCCGGACAGGGCGTATTACGAGCAGTACTTC.

This clonotype was seen at least ten times. This chain joins TRBV3-1 and TRBJ2-5; D gene ambiguous. The germline gives CDR1 LGHDT, CDR2 YNNKEL (reference sequence). The ends were cut back, 1 base at V and 5 bases at J, with 14 bases in the middle. The CDR3 sequence is 15 residues long. Here the CDR3 reads CASSQGRFSRETQYF. The CDR3 DNA sequence: TGTGCCAGCAGCCAAGGGCGATTTAGCAGGGAGACCCAGTACTTC.

This clonotype appeared many times. The chain couples TRBV6-1 to TRBJ2-7, with D maybe TRBD2 (6 bases). The CDR3 totals 13 residues. Trimming shortened V by 1 base and J by 8 bases, and 12 bases separated the two germline ends. CDR1 and CDR2 (germline): MNHNS, SASEGT. The CDR3 DNA reads TGTGCCAGCAGTGAAGAGTTCCGGGGGAAGCAGTACTTC. Translation gives CASSEEFRGKQYF.

This clonotype was recorded at least ten times. The chain has TRBV28 and TRBJ2-7; 12 bases align to TRBD1. Germline-derived CDR1 and CDR2 are MDHEN and SYDVKM. After removal of 6 bases from V and 5 bases from J, the junction contained 8 bases not matched to a gene. The length of the CDR3 is 15 residues. CDR3 sequence: CASRSGTGGTNEQYV. CDR3 DNA sequence: TGTGCCAGCAGGTCCGGGACAGGGGGCACTAACGAGCAGTACGTC.

This clonotype turned up a few times. The chain employs TRBV20-1 and TRBJ2-5, with D possibly being TRBD1 (5 bases). There are 13 residues in the CDR3. V gave up 1 base and J gave up 3 bases, with 9 bases separating them. The germline V gene encodes CDR1 DFQATT and CDR2 SNEGSKA (reference sequence). CDR3: CSARVLGEETQYF. The CDR3 DNA sequence: TGCAGTGCTAGAGTCTTAGGGGAAGAGACCCAGTACTTC.

There are many counts of this clonotype. V and J are TRBV6-5 and TRBJ2-5; 8 positions agree with TRBD2. Germline loops: CDR1 MNHEY, CDR2 SVGAGI. This CDR3 contains 16 residues. V trimming: 3 bases; J trimming: 1 base; junction bases outside the gene matches: 7. The DNA for the CDR3 is TGTGCCAGCAGTTATCGTCGGGGGGGCCCCCAAGAGACCCAGTACTTC. Protein sequence: CASSYRRGGPQETQYF.

Many counts were recorded for this clonotype. This rearrangement joins TRBV7-9 to TRBJ2-7; possible D gene TRBD1, 6 bases. Germline V lookup: CDR1 SEHNR, CDR2 FQNEAQ (reference sequence). Trimming took off 4 bases at V and 1 base at J, with 11 bases between the two ends. The CDR3 is 14 amino acids. The CDR3 sequence is CASSSRQESYEQYF. Written as DNA, the CDR3 is TGTGCCAGCAGCTCACGACAGGAGTCCTACGAGCAGTACTTC.

The sample holds many counts of this clonotype. This chain connects TRBV29-1 to TRBJ2-1; no clear D gene. Between the trimmed V and J ends, which lost 7 bases and 2 bases, there was a span of 12 bases. This CDR3 has 13 amino acids. Germline V gene sequence: CDR1 SQVTM, CDR2 ANQGSEA. The CDR3 loop reads CSAQRQPYNEQFF. CDR3 bases: TGCAGCGCTCAACGGCAACCCTACAATGAGCAGTTCTTC.

Ten or more counts support this clonotype. V is TRBV9 and J is TRBJ2-1; 9 nucleotides line up with TRBD2. V was pared by 8 bases and J by 0 bases, with 6 bases of the junction left unmatched. The CDR3 has 15 amino acids. Germline lookup yields CDR1 SGDLS and CDR2 YYNGEE. The CDR3 bases are TGTGCCAGTGGGAGCGGGGGGAACTCCTACAATGAGCAGTTCTTC. Translated: CASGSGGNSYNEQFF.

This clonotype was recorded many times. The chain is built from TRBV6-2 or TRBV6-3 and TRBJ2-2; perhaps TRBD2 as D (5 bases). Germline CDR1 and CDR2: MNHEY and SVGEGT. Trimming cost V 6 bases and J 2 bases, with 16 bases left between them. CDR3 length: 16 residues. DNA for the CDR3: TGTGCCAGCAGCCGGACGCGGGTGAGAAACACCGGGGAGCTGTTTTTT. It encodes CASSRTRVRNTGELFF.

The table lists this clonotype with many counts. The J gene is TRBJ2-3, the V gene TRBV9; unclear D gene. The CDR3 consists of 13 residues. Germline lookup yields CDR1 SGDLS and CDR2 YYNGEE. V was pared by 2 bases and J by 1 base, with 5 bases between. The CDR3 loop reads CASSVQGTDTQYF. The DNA of the CDR3 is TGTGCCAGCAGCGTGCAGGGCACAGATACGCAGTATTTT.